This TCR beta chain originates from a study of blood T cells in healthy people across ages. Next came a second PCR, run for about 6 to 11 cycles, which used a sample-barcoded 5' primer along with a J-beta primer mix. TCRdb passed the 5' RACE reads through MiXCR, listing each CDR3 protein once. The table shows roughly 1,500,000 distinct CDR3 sequences, with roughly 32% occurring only once. The germline V gene has CDR1 SGDLS and CDR2 YYNGEE. The CDR3 is 14 amino acids. The J segment lost 2 bases and the V segment lost 4 bases, leaving 4 bases of the junction unmatched. This chain uses TRBV9 with TRBJ2-5, with 8 bases lining up with TRBD1. This sequence originates from a woman in her 30s in good health. The specimen was blood. The CDR3 spells CASSRWTGQETQYF. CDR3 DNA sequence: TGTGCCAGCAGCCGATGGACAGGGCAAGAGACCCAGTACTTC.